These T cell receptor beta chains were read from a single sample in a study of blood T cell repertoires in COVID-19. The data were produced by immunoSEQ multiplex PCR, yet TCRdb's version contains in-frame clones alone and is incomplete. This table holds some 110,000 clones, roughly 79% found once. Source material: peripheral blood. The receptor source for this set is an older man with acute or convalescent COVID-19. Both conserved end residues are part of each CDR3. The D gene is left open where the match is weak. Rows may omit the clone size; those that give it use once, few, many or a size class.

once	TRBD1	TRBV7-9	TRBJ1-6	CASTLGQNNSPLHF	TGTGCCAGCACCCTGGGACAGAATAATTCACCCCTCCACTTT
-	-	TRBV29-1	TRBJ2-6	CSVASSGANVLTF	TGCAGCGTTGCCAGTTCTGGGGCCAACGTCCTGACTTTC
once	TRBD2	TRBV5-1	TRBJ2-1	CASSSGTSGRGEQFF	TGCGCCAGCAGCTCGGGGACTAGCGGGAGGGGTGAGCAGTTCTTC
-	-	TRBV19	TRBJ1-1	CASNSGGEANTEAFF	TGTGCCAGTAACTCGGGGGGCGAGGCGAACACTGAAGCTTTCTTT
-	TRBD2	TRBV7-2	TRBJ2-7	CASSPRASGSVYEQYF	TGTGCCAGCAGCCCGAGGGCTAGCGGGAGTGTATACGAGCAGTACTTC
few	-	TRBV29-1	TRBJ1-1	CSADSMNTEAFF	TGCAGCGCTGACAGTATGAACACTGAAGCTTTCTTT
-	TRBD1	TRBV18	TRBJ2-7	CASSPGQGGEQYF	TGTGCCAGCTCACCCGGACAGGGTGGCGAGCAGTACTTC
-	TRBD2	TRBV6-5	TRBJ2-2	CASILTSGRTGELFF	TGTGCCAGCATTCTGACTAGCGGGAGAACCGGGGAGCTGTTTTTT
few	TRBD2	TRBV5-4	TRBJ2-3	CASSIRLAGVGTDTQYF	TGTGCCAGCAGCATTAGACTAGCGGGAGTTGGTACAGATACGCAGTATTTT
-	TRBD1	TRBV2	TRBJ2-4	CASSLPGQGIQYF	TGTGCCAGCAGTTTACCGGGACAGGGAATTCAGTACTTC
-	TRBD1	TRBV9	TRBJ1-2	CASSARGDRVNYGYTF	TGTGCCAGCAGCGCTCGGGGGGACAGGGTAAACTATGGCTACACCTTC
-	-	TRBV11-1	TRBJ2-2	CASSLRWAGDTGELFF	TGTGCCAGCAGCTTAAGATGGGCCGGGGACACCGGGGAGCTGTTTTTT